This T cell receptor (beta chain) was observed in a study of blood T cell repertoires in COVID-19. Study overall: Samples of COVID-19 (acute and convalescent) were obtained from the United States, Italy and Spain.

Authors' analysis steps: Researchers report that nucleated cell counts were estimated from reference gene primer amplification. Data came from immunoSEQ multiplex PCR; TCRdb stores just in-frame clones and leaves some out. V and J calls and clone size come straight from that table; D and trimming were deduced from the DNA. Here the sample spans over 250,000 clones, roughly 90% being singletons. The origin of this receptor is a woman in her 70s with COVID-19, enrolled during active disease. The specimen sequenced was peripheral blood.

The CDR3 DNA reads as TGTGCCAGCGGCAGGGGGCTGACCGATTATGGCTACACCTTC. Translated: CASGRGLTDYGYTF. The chain has TRBV2 and TRBJ1-2; TRBD1 aligns across 8 bases. The CDR3 spans 14 residues. V lost 8 bases, J lost 5 bases, and 10 bases stayed unmatched. Looked up from germline, CDR1 is SNHLY and CDR2 is FYNNEI.